A single sample gave rise to the 28 T cell receptor beta chains below, sequenced in a study of response to subunit inactivated influenza vaccine. TCRdb called the RT-PCR reads again in MiXCR, with one record for every CDR3 protein. The sample has 450,000 to 600,000 distinct CDR3 sequences, more than 15% seen once; the top ten hold around 3%. Sample: CD4+ T cells sorted from PBMCs, taken 23 months after vaccination. These receptors were collected from a man between 50 and 69 years old who received an inactivated influenza vaccine.

This clonotype was seen only a few times. The gene calls are TRBV7-3 and TRBJ2-3; D gene unclear. The CDR3 runs to 15 residues. From germline, CDR1 is SGHTA and CDR2 FQGTGA. With 2 bases removed from V and 4 bases from J, the gap between germline ends came to 13 bases. This CDR3 is CASSLRPGRPDTQYF. The DNA for the CDR3 is TGTGCCAGCAGCTTACGCCCGGGCCGACCAGATACGCAGTATTTT. The full variable domain, rest sourced from reference TRBV7-3 and TRBJ2-3, is GAGVSQTPSNKVTEKGKYVELRCDPISGHTALYWYRQSLGQGPEFLIYFQGTGAADDSGLPNDRFFAVRPEGSVSTLKIQRTERGDSAVYLCASSLRPGRPDTQYFGPGTRLTVL.

This clonotype was counted only a few times. CDR3 nucleotide sequence: TGTGCCAGCAGGCCCGGACCGGGGGACACTGAAGCTTTCTTT. Protein sequence: CASRPGPGDTEAFF. The chain uses TRBV7-2 and TRBJ1-1; the D gene is possibly TRBD1 (5 bases). The CDR3 has 14 residues. Trimming pared 6 bases from V and 3 bases from J, leaving 14 bases between. Germline lookup yields CDR1 SGHTA and CDR2 FQGNSA.

This chain joins TRBV7-2 and TRBJ2-7; TRBD2 aligns across 10 bases. The germline V gene has CDR1 SGHTA and CDR2 FQGNSA. This CDR3 contains 15 residues. V dropped 0 bases and J dropped 4; count of bases not matched to a gene: 3. The CDR3 reads CASSLASSGSYEQYF. Written as DNA, the CDR3 is TGTGCCAGCAGCTTAGCTTCTAGCGGGAGTTACGAGCAGTACTTC. Drawing the rest from reference TRBV7-2 and TRBJ2-7, the complete variable domain is GAGVSQSPSNKVTEKGKDVELRCDPISGHTALYWYRQSLGQGLEFLIYFQGNSAPDKSGLPSDRFSAERTGGSVSTLTIQRTQQEDSAVYLCASSLASSGSYEQYFGPGTRLTVT.

This chain connects TRBV4-2 to TRBJ1-2; D perhaps matches TRBD1 (6 bases). Between the trimmed V and J ends, which lost 1 base and 7 bases, there was a span of 19 bases. CDR1 and CDR2 (germline): LGHNA, YNFKEQ. The CDR3 runs to 16 residues. DNA for the CDR3: TGTGCCAGCAGCCAAGTTACCCTACAGGGTCGGGGTGGCTACACCTTC. It encodes CASSQVTLQGRGGYTF.

This clonotype has just a few counts. This sequence joins TRBV20-1 and TRBJ2-1, with a tentative D call TRBD2 (6 bases). V gave up 0 bases and J gave up 10 bases, with 13 bases separating them. The V gene's germline CDR1 is DFQATT and CDR2 SNEGSKA (reference sequence). This CDR3 contains 13 residues. The CDR3: CSARDGARGEQFF. For the CDR3, the DNA is TGCAGTGCTAGAGATGGGGCCCGGGGGGAGCAGTTCTTC.

The chain joins TRBV29-1 to TRBJ1-2; D may be TRBD1 (5 bases). The germline V gene encodes CDR1 SQVTM and CDR2 ANQGSEA. The CDR3 extends over 15 amino acids. Trimming stripped 4 bases from V and 2 bases from J, with 17 bases between. The CDR3 region has the DNA TGCAGCGTTGCTGACAGACCTAGAGGGAACTATGGCTACACCTTC. The encoded protein is CSVADRPRGNYGYTF. Complete variable domain (other parts from reference TRBV29-1 and TRBJ1-2): SAVISQKPSRDICQRGTSLTIQCQVDSQVTMMFWYRQQPGQSLTLIATANQGSEATYESGFVIDKFPISRPNLTFSTLTVSNMSPEDSSIYLCSVADRPRGNYGYTFGSGTRLTVV.

Here the CDR3 DNA reads TGCAGTGCCTCGTGGGGGCGGGATATGGCCAAAAACATTCAGTACTTC. Translation gives CSASWGRDMAKNIQYF. The V gene is TRBV20-1, the J gene TRBJ2-4, with D perhaps matching TRBD1 or TRBD2 (6 bases each). Trimming left V 6 bases short and J 1 base short, with 19 bases between. The CDR3 contains 16 residues. Germline-derived CDR1 and CDR2 are DFQATT and SNEGSKA (reference sequence).

This clonotype was counted a few times. This sequence joins TRBV5-1 and TRBJ1-4, with D hard to call. Germline V lookup: CDR1 SGHRS, CDR2 YFSETQ. The CDR3 is made up of 17 amino acids. V was clipped by 0 bases and J by 3 bases, with 15 bases between them. The CDR3 spells CASSLVGLGGSNEKLFF. CDR3 sequence (DNA): TGCGCCAGCAGCTTGGTCGGCCTGGGAGGGTCTAATGAAAAACTGTTTTTT.

V and J are TRBV18 and TRBJ1-3; TRBD1 might be the D (6 bases). CDR3 length: 16 amino acids. Germline loops: CDR1 KGHSH, CDR2 LQKENI. The ends were cut back, 3 bases at V and 0 bases at J, with 12 bases in the middle. The DNA of the CDR3 is TGTGCCAGCTCACCGTCGACAGGCACCTCTGGAAACACCATATATTTT. It codes for CASSPSTGTSGNTIYF.

The CDR3 sequence: CASSQDKSGLNTQYF. The CDR3, as DNA: TGTGCCAGCAGCCAAGATAAGTCCGGTCTGAATACGCAGTATTTT. The V gene is TRBV3-1, the J gene TRBJ2-3; D not certain. V lost 0 bases and J 7 bases, leaving 14 bases between the germline ends. This CDR3 has 15 amino acids. Germline loops: CDR1 LGHDT, CDR2 YNNKEL (reference sequence).

This clonotype turned up a few times. The chain links TRBV5-1 to TRBJ2-3; a weak D match, TRBD2 (6 bases). With 0 bases removed from V and 5 bases from J, the gap between germline ends came to 13 bases. The CDR3 has 15 residues. The germline V gene has CDR1 SGHRS and CDR2 YFSETQ. In nucleotides, the CDR3 is TGCGCCAGCAGCTTGGGGCTGACGGGGGAAGATACGCAGTATTTT. Its protein product is CASSLGLTGEDTQYF.

This clonotype was picked up a small number of times. V is TRBV7-9 and J is TRBJ1-1; TRBD1 is a possible D gene (5 bases). CDR3 size: 15 residues. Between the trimmed V and J ends, which lost 7 bases and 0 bases, there was a span of 15 bases. Germline lookup yields CDR1 SEHNR and CDR2 FQNEAQ (reference sequence). For the CDR3, the DNA is TGTGCCAGCAAGGGAGGGGAAACAGTGAACACTGAAGCTTTCTTT. It translates to CASKGGETVNTEAFF.

Many counts were recorded for this clonotype. J is TRBJ2-2 and V is TRBV4-3; D is uncertain. The CDR3 covers 15 residues. The V gene's germline CDR1 is LGHNA and CDR2 YSLEER. V dropped 4 bases and J dropped 3 bases, with 12 bases sitting between them. The DNA of the CDR3 is TGCGCCAGCAGCCTCGACCTCGGGTACACCGGGGAGCTGTTTTTT. Protein product: CASSLDLGYTGELFF.

The V and J genes are TRBV20-1 and TRBJ1-1, with D unclear. Germline loops: CDR1 DFQATT, CDR2 SNEGSKA (reference sequence). Trimming pared 0 bases from V and 5 bases from J, leaving 13 bases between. The CDR3 covers 14 residues. The CDR3 nucleotides read TGCAGTGCTAGAGATTATCCGGGGAGGACTGAAGCTTTCTTT. Translated: CSARDYPGRTEAFF.

This clonotype was observed a few times. The gene calls are TRBV5-1 and TRBJ2-2; D unresolved. Trimming took off 3 bases at V and 0 bases at J, with 12 bases between the two ends. Germline loops: CDR1 SGHRS, CDR2 YFSETQ. This CDR3 comprises 16 residues. In DNA, the CDR3 is TGCGCCAGCAGCTCAGTCGGACCTCCGAACACCGGGGAGCTGTTTTTT. Translation gives CASSSVGPPNTGELFF. Full variable domain (outside the CDR3, taken from reference TRBV5-1 and TRBJ2-2): KAGVTQTPRYLIKTRGQQVTLSCSPISGHRSVSWYQQTPGQGLQFLFEYFSETQRNKGNFPGRFSGRQFSNSRSEMNVSTLELGDSALYLCASSSVGPPNTGELFFGEGSRLTVL.

This chain links TRBV5-1 with TRBJ1-1; perhaps TRBD1 as D (6 bases). Trimming cost V 4 bases and J 4 bases, with 14 bases left between them. The length of the CDR3 is 14 residues. Germline values: CDR1 SGHRS, CDR2 YFSETQ. The CDR3 protein is CASSRTGMGTEAFF. The CDR3 DNA follows: TGCGCCAGCAGCCGCACAGGGATGGGCACTGAAGCTTTCTTT.

V gene TRBV20-1 combines with J gene TRBJ1-2, with D unresolved. The V end was cut by 3 bases, the J end by 7 bases, with 24 bases between. The germline gives CDR1 DFQATT, CDR2 SNEGSKA (reference sequence). The CDR3 contains 16 residues. CDR3 bases: TGCAGTGCTAGGGCCCCGGGCAGGAGGGAAGATCGTGGCTACACCTTC. As protein: CSARAPGRREDRGYTF.

This chain links TRBV11-2 with TRBJ2-7, with unresolved D. Germline CDR1 and CDR2: SGHAT and FQNNGV. The germline V and J ends were trimmed by 0 bases and 3 bases, with 9 bases remaining between them. The CDR3 length is 14 residues. CDR3 nucleotide sequence: TGTGCCAGCAGCTTAGATCACCGCTACTACGAGCAGTACTTC. This translates into CASSLDHRYYEQYF.

The V call is TRBV15, the J call TRBJ1-5; a possible D gene is TRBD1 (6 bases). The length of the CDR3 is 15 residues. Looked up from germline, CDR1 is LNHNV and CDR2 is YYDKDF (reference sequence). Trimming removed 8 bases from V and 2 bases from J, with 16 bases in between. CDR3 amino acids: CATSPGALGNQPQHF. The CDR3 bases are TGTGCCACCTCTCCAGGGGCGCTTGGCAATCAGCCCCAGCATTTT.

A few counts support this clonotype. The V call is TRBV7-2, the J call TRBJ2-3; 8 nucleotides agree with TRBD1. The CDR3 loop spans 16 amino acids. The trim removed 3 bases at V and 5 bases at J, leaving 10 bases unmatched. The V gene's germline CDR1 is SGHTA and CDR2 FQGNSA. The CDR3 DNA reads TGTGCCAGCAGCTTTGTGGGGCAGGGGGCAAGAGATACGCAGTATTTT. Translated: CASSFVGQGARDTQYF. The whole variable domain, remainder taken from reference TRBV7-2 and TRBJ2-3, is GAGVSQSPSNKVTEKGKDVELRCDPISGHTALYWYRQSLGQGLEFLIYFQGNSAPDKSGLPSDRFSAERTGGSVSTLTIQRTQQEDSAVYLCASSFVGQGARDTQYFGPGTRLTVL.

This clonotype showed up many times. V usage is TRBV12-3 or TRBV12-4 and J usage is TRBJ2-2; 7 bases fit TRBD2. Trimming removed 1 base from V and 4 bases from J; junction bases left unmatched: 0. The CDR3 covers 14 residues. This CDR3 reads CASSLGTSTGELFF. The CDR3 nucleotides are TGTGCCAGCAGTTTAGGGACTAGCACCGGGGAGCTGTTTTTT.

This clonotype was found a few times. The chain combines TRBV20-1 with TRBJ2-1; a weak D match, TRBD2 (7 bases). The CDR3 totals 14 residues. V was pared by 3 bases and J by 8 bases, with 17 bases between. Germline V gene data show CDR1 as DFQATT and CDR2 as SNEGSKA (reference sequence). CDR3 in DNA: TGCAGTGCTAGTATTGTGGGGGGGCCCTATGAGCAGTTCTTC. It is translated as CSASIVGGPYEQFF.

As regards this clonotype: One junction end disagrees with the germline gene, perhaps due to a read error. The CDR3 DNA reads as TGCAGTGCTGGCTCTAGCGTAAGCACAGGTACGCAGTATTTT. It codes for CSAGSSVSTGTQYF. The rearrangement uses TRBV20-1 and TRBJ2-3; perhaps TRBD2 as D (6 bases). The CDR3 sequence is 14 residues long. Germline V gene lookup returns CDR1 DFQATT and CDR2 SNEGSKA (reference sequence).

This clonotype was counted between two and nine times. CDR3 in amino acids: CASSPMGLAGGYEQFF. DNA for the CDR3: TGTGCCAGCAGCCCAATGGGACTAGCGGGAGGTTATGAGCAGTTCTTC. The V call is TRBV7-9, the J call TRBJ2-1; 15 positions match TRBD2. Germline V gene sequence: CDR1 SEHNR, CDR2 FQNEAQ (reference sequence). The V segment lost 5 bases and the J segment 8 bases; nucleotides outside the gene matches: 7. This CDR3 region has 16 residues. The whole variable domain, remainder taken from reference TRBV7-9 and TRBJ2-1, is DTGVSQNPRHKITKRGQNVTFRCDPISEHNRLYWYRQTLGQGPEFLTYFQNEAQLEKSRLLSDRFSAERPKGSFSTLEIQRTEQGDSAMYLCASSPMGLAGGYEQFFGPGTRLTVL.

This clonotype has a handful of counts. V is TRBV7-2 and J is TRBJ1-5, with D uncertain. Trimming removed 2 bases at V and 0 bases at J, with 8 bases between. The CDR3 consists of 15 residues. Germline assignment: CDR1 SGHTA and CDR2 FQGNSA. CDR3 nucleotides: TGTGCCAGCAGCTTATTCTCGTATAGCAATCAGCCCCAGCATTTT. Amino acid sequence: CASSLFSYSNQPQHF. The full variable domain, completed using reference TRBV7-2 and TRBJ1-5, is GAGVSQSPSNKVTEKGKDVELRCDPISGHTALYWYRQSLGQGLEFLIYFQGNSAPDKSGLPSDRFSAERTGGSVSTLTIQRTQQEDSAVYLCASSLFSYSNQPQHFGDGTRLSIL.

V gene TRBV3-1 combines with J gene TRBJ2-1; no clear D gene. Germline V lookup: CDR1 LGHDT, CDR2 YNNKEL (reference sequence). V dropped 1 base and J dropped 9 bases, with 16 bases sitting between them. The length of the CDR3 is 15 residues. CDR3 nucleotides: TGTGCCAGCAGCCAAGTTGCGACTGCCAGCAGTGAGCAGTTCTTC. This gives the protein CASSQVATASSEQFF.

V gene TRBV12-3 or TRBV12-4 combines with J gene TRBJ1-4; 7 bases map to TRBD1. V shed 6 bases and J 7 bases; nucleotides not matched to a gene: 5. The CDR3 runs 13 residues. The CDR3 nucleotides are TGTGCCAGCAGCCTCAGGGGGAGTGAAAAACTGTTTTTT. Translation: CASSLRGSEKLFF.

A few counts support this clonotype. Here the CDR3 DNA reads TGCAGCTCCAAGCGGGGGGCTGAGACTGAAGCTTTCTTT. Translation: CSSKRGAETEAFF. This sequence joins TRBV29-1 and TRBJ1-1; D may be TRBD1 (6 bases). Germline V CDR1 and CDR2: SQVTM, ANQGSEA. Trimming removed 8 bases from V and 5 bases from J, with 18 bases in between. This CDR3 has 13 amino acids.